This entry concerns a single T cell receptor (beta chain). As processed by the authors: Counts of nucleated cells, estimated from reference gene primer amplification, were obtained. TCRdb keeps only in-frame clones here, not all; method: immunoSEQ multiplex PCR. V and J calls and clone size come straight from that table; D and trimming were deduced from the DNA. The top ten hold 3% to 4% of the sample, which has around 200,000 clones, 80% to 90% seen once. The ends were cut back, 10 bases at V and 7 bases at J, with 16 bases in the middle. This CDR3 has 12 amino acids. Germline V gene sequence: CDR1 MDHEN, CDR2 SYDVKM. These data originate in a study of blood T cell repertoires in COVID-19. Study in general: Spain, Italy and the United States supplied samples that represented acute and convalescent COVID-19. T cells, B-cell-depleted T cells, or PBMCs supplied cDNA or gDNA.

The chain is built from TRBV28 and TRBJ2-5; D gene ambiguous. Input material: peripheral blood. The clonotype comes from a man between 60 and 75 years old with acute or convalescent COVID-19. The CDR3 is CATGAGRWTQYF. The CDR3 nucleotides are TGTGCCACCGGCGCCGGCAGGTGGACCCAGTACTTC. The full variable domain, with the rest looked up from reference TRBV28 and TRBJ2-5, is DVKVTQSSRYLVKRTGEKVFLECVQDMDHENMFWYRQDPGLGLRLIYFSYDVKMKEKGDIPEGYSVSREKKERFSLILESASTNQTSMYLCATGAGRWTQYFGPGTRLLVL.